Shown below are 11 T cell receptor beta chains from a single sample sequenced in a study of blood T cell repertoires in COVID-19 (dated by TCRdb to 2020 to 2021). The library was produced with the immunoSEQ multiplex PCR assay. As stored in TCRdb, this immuneACCESS dataset retains in-frame rearrangements with V and J assigned. A fraction of the clones does not appear; measured against another copy, unresolved V genes explain less than half of the discrepancy, and the remainder lacks a known reason. Across this sample there are 95,000 to 150,000 clones, with about 85% seen only once. The biggest ten clones account for 27% of the sample. Sequences were obtained from peripheral blood. Receptors originate from a woman of 80 years or more with acute or convalescent COVID-19.

The chain employs TRBV6-5 and TRBJ1-5; D not resolved. V was cut by 6 bases and J by 5 bases, with 11 bases left in between. Germline V gene sequence: CDR1 MNHEY, CDR2 SVGAGI. The CDR3 totals 13 residues. DNA of the CDR3: TGTGCCAGCAGACCCGATGAGGATCAGCCCCAGCATTTT. Protein sequence: CASRPDEDQPQHF.

This chain joins TRBV10-3 and TRBJ1-3; 8 bases map to TRBD1. The CDR3 covers 15 residues. CDR1 is ENHRY, CDR2 SYGVKD, per germline. V was clipped by 6 bases and J by 0 bases; unmatched bases: 4. CDR3 residues: CAISPGGDSGNTIYF. The DNA for the CDR3 is TGTGCCATCAGCCCAGGGGGCGACTCTGGAAACACCATATATTTT.

The chain uses TRBV9 and TRBJ1-3; TRBD1 matches at 7 bases. V lost 4 bases and J lost 0; bases outside the gene matches: 7. This CDR3 region has 16 residues. Per germline, CDR1 SGDLS and CDR2 YYNGEE. The chain's CDR3 is CASSPQGGYSGNTIYF. The CDR3 region has the DNA TGTGCCAGCAGCCCCCAGGGGGGCTACTCTGGAAACACCATATATTTT.

This sequence joins TRBV5-6 and TRBJ1-4; TRBD1 is a possible D gene (5 bases). The length of the CDR3 is 16 residues. Germline-derived CDR1 and CDR2 are SGHDT and YYEEEE. Trimming removed 1 base from V and 8 bases from J, with 18 bases in between. CDR3 sequence (DNA): TGTGCCAGCAGCTTGTGGACATGGGGCTTCGTGGAAAAACTGTTTTTT. Protein: CASSLWTWGFVEKLFF.

The chain is built from TRBV2 and TRBJ1-5, with a possible D match to TRBD1 (5 bases). Germline CDR1 and CDR2: SNHLY and FYNNEI. The CDR3 runs 14 residues. V shed 4 bases and J shed 6 bases, with 13 bases lying between them. CDR3 region: CASSVTDNIQPQHF. The CDR3 DNA sequence: TGTGCCAGCAGTGTTACGGACAACATTCAGCCCCAGCATTTT.

This clone came up a few times. The rearrangement joins TRBV5-1 to TRBJ1-4, with 8 bases lining up with TRBD1. CDR1 is SGHRS, CDR2 YFSETQ, per germline. This CDR3 region has 15 residues. After removal of 0 bases from V and 4 bases from J, the junction contained 2 bases not matched to a gene. The CDR3 is CASSLAGQGNEKLFF. The CDR3 DNA reads as TGCGCCAGCAGCTTGGCCGGACAGGGTAATGAAAAACTGTTTTTT.

This clone was seen once. The rearrangement links TRBV7-3 to TRBJ2-5, with D unresolved. The length of the CDR3 is 13 residues. Germline CDR1 and CDR2: SGHTA and FQGTGA. V was clipped by 4 bases and J by 2 bases, with 8 bases between them. The chain's CDR3 is CASSSTLQETQYF. The CDR3, as DNA: TGTGCCAGCAGCTCGACATTGCAAGAGACCCAGTACTTC.

This rearrangement joins TRBV7-8 to TRBJ1-3, with TRBD1 matching over 10 bases. After removal of 4 bases from V and 3 bases from J, the junction contained 12 bases not matched to a gene. The germline V gene has CDR1 SGHVS and CDR2 FQNEAQ. The CDR3 is made up of 18 amino acids. In DNA form, the CDR3 reads TGTGCCAGCAGCTCGAGGATCCTGACAGGGGGCGTTGGAAACACCATATATTTT. Its protein is CASSSRILTGGVGNTIYF.

This clone was counted a single time. V is TRBV5-5 and J is TRBJ1-1; 9 bases align to TRBD1. CDR3 length equals 15 residues. Germline V gene data show CDR1 as SGHKS and CDR2 as YYEKEE (reference sequence). Losses at the gene ends were 4 bases for V and 12 bases for J; bases not matched to a gene: 16. Here the CDR3 reads CASSGSTGTGTIPFF. The CDR3, as DNA: TGTGCCAGCAGCGGGAGTACCGGGACAGGGACGATACCTTTCTTT.

In its sample, this clone was seen once. This chain links TRBV11-1 with TRBJ2-2; no clear D. The CDR3 length is 14 residues. The germline V gene encodes CDR1 SGHAT and CDR2 FQDESV (reference sequence). V lost 2 bases, J lost 1 base, and 5 bases lay in between. This CDR3 reads CASSLSGNTGELFF. For the CDR3, the DNA is TGTGCCAGCAGCTTATCAGGGAACACCGGGGAGCTGTTTTTT.

The J gene is TRBJ2-5, the V gene TRBV11-3; TRBD1 might be the D (5 bases). CDR3 size: 13 residues. The ends were cut back, 5 bases at V and 4 bases at J, with 11 bases in the middle. The V gene's germline CDR1 is SGHNT and CDR2 YENEEA. CDR3 bases: TGTGCCAGCAGCCTAACAGGTCCAGAGACCCAGTACTTC. Its protein product is CASSLTGPETQYF.